The text below deals with one T cell receptor (beta chain). Enrolled through a virtual design, the participants were between roughly 18 and 90 years of age and came from about two dozen US areas. The CDR3 extends over 13 amino acids. The V end was cut by 8 bases, the J end by 9 bases, with 14 bases between. Germline values: CDR1 MRHNA, CDR2 SNTAGT. This entry is derived from a study of blood T cell repertoires in COVID-19. Study details: The origin of the acute and convalescent COVID-19 samples was the United States, Italy and Spain.

Clones were sequenced by immunoSEQ multiplex PCR, and TCRdb holds only the in-frame ones, with some missing. The sample has roughly 270,000 clones; around 84% are singletons. Specimen: PBMCs or T cells enriched from blood (not recorded which). This chain connects TRBV6-4 to TRBJ1-6; D unclear. The clonotype was recovered from a man in his forties or fifties who had been exposed to COVID-19. In nucleotides, the CDR3 is TGTGCCAGCTCGGAAGGTCGCGGTTCACCCCTCCACTTT. This translates into CASSEGRGSPLHF.